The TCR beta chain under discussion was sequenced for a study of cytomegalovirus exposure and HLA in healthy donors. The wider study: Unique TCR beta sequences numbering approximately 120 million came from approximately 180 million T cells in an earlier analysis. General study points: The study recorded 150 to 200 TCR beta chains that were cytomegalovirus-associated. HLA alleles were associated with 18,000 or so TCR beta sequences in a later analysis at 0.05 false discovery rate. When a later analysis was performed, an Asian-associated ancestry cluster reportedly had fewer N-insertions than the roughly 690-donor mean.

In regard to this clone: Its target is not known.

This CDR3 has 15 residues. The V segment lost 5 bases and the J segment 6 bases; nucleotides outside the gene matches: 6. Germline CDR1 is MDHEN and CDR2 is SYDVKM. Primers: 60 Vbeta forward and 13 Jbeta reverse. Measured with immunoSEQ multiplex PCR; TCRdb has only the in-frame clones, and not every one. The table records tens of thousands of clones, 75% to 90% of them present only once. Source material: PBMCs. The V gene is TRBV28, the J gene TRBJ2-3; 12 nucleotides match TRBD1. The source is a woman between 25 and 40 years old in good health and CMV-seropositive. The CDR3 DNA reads TGTGCCAGCAGTCCTGGGGACAGGGGGCCGGATACGCAGTATTTT. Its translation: CASSPGDRGPDTQYF.